This T cell receptor beta chain was identified during a study of T cell responses to AZD1222 COVID-19 vaccine. Study outcomes and limitations: White British people made up most donors, females outnumbered males, and clonal diversity was possibly underestimated.

Here immunoSEQ multiplex PCR was the method, and the copy in TCRdb shows in-frame clones only, minus some. The sample carries 120,000 or so clones, about 87% recorded once. Remarks on this clone: As yet, its antigen is unknown.

Trimming left V 6 bases short and J 8 bases short, with 14 bases between. The CDR3 is made up of 13 amino acids. This chain joins TRBV12-3 or TRBV12-4 and TRBJ1-3; TRBD1 might be the D (5 bases). This receptor was taken from an adult in good health. The material was peripheral blood, obtained on day 0 of AZD1222 vaccination. The CDR3 loop is CASREMRGHTIYF. The CDR3 nucleotides read TGTGCCAGCAGAGAGATGAGGGGTCACACCATATATTTT.